This paragraph covers one T cell receptor (beta chain) sequence. Its cognate antigen is unknown. The ends lost 2 bases at V and 0 bases at J; junction bases unmatched: 22. Germline lookup yields CDR1 MNHEY and CDR2 SMNVEV (reference sequence). The CDR3 spans 22 residues. These data are taken from a study of T cells after yellow fever vaccination. Study observations and caveats: Most primary-vaccination clones recurred post-booster (more than 95% CD4, roughly 91% CD8).

In TCRdb, the 5' RACE reads were re-called with MiXCR into one record per CDR3 protein. The repertoire has 300,000 to 400,000 distinct CDR3 sequences, roughly 7.5% of them found once; the top ten carry approximately 18%. The V gene is TRBV27, the J gene TRBJ2-4, with 7 bases fitting TRBD1. This TCR came from a man between 18 and 35 years old who received the YFV17D yellow fever vaccine. The input for sequencing was PBMCs, taken around 45 days after the first yellow fever vaccination. This chain's CDR3 is CASSLRPGQARTGKLAKNIQYF. The CDR3 DNA follows: TGTGCCAGCAGTTTACGACCAGGACAGGCGAGGACAGGAAAACTAGCCAAAAACATTCAGTACTTC.